This T cell receptor (beta chain) was sequenced in a study of T cell repertoires in cytomegalovirus infection. On the study more broadly: Indications of both CMV infection and matching HLA type were provided by public TCR beta signatures. Study-wide findings and caveats: People with CMV and the relevant HLA were identified by cumulative public TCR beta family frequency. HLA-C-restricted, CMV-specific TCR beta clonotypes were dominant ex vivo.

TCRdb redid the calling of the reads with MiXCR, one entry per CDR3 protein. The data show about 310,000 distinct CDR3 sequences, with around a sixth seen just once and about 12% held by the top ten. This clonotype turned up a few times. The antigen is unknown. Germline V gene data show CDR1 as ENHRY and CDR2 as SYGVKD. This CDR3 region has 12 residues. V was cut by 5 bases and J by 4 bases, with 8 bases left in between. V gene TRBV10-3 combines with J gene TRBJ1-1; possible D gene TRBD1, 6 bases. Sequencing was carried out using PBMCs. The clonotype comes from a human donor in good health (CMV status not recorded). Some clones in this sample may be carry-over from other donors' samples. In DNA, the CDR3 is TGTGCCATCAGTCAGGGGATCACTGAAGCTTTCTTT. Translated: CAISQGITEAFF.